Listed here are 24 T cell receptor beta chains from one sample, sequenced in a study of CD8 T cells in acute hepatitis C reinfection. As to time point: naive CD8 control sorted from an acute-time-point sample. The protocol was immunoSEQ multiplex PCR, while the TCRdb copy is restricted to in-frame clones and leaves out a portion. The sample lists approximately 39,000 clones; approximately 87% were seen once. Sequenced material: naive CD8+ T cells from PBMCs. The receptors here all came from a young man with chronic hepatitis C.

This chain connects TRBV30 to TRBJ2-3; D possibly corresponds to TRBD2 (6 bases). CDR1 and CDR2 (germline): GTSNPN, SVGIG (reference sequence). V lost 3 bases to trimming and J lost 2 bases, with 15 bases between them. This CDR3 spans 15 amino acids. DNA for the CDR3: TGTGCCTGGAGCGCGGGACCCTCCACCACAGATACGCAGTATTTT. Its translation: CAWSAGPSTTDTQYF.

The J gene is TRBJ2-7, the V gene TRBV5-1, with D tentatively TRBD1 or TRBD2 (5 bases each). The germline CDR1 and CDR2 sequences are SGHRS and YFSETQ. The CDR3 loop spans 16 amino acids. V lost 0 bases, J lost 0 bases, and 13 bases lay in between. In DNA, the CDR3 is TGCGCCAGCAGCTTGGTCGGGACCCCGAGCTCCTACGAGCAGTACTTC. Its protein is CASSLVGTPSSYEQYF.

The J gene is TRBJ1-2, the V gene TRBV27; the D is unclear. Trimming stripped 2 bases from V and 8 bases from J, with 6 bases between. This CDR3 contains 11 residues. Germline lookup yields CDR1 MNHEY and CDR2 SMNVEV (reference sequence). Here the CDR3 reads CASSLGLGYTF. The CDR3 DNA sequence: TGTGCCAGCAGTTTAGGGTTGGGCTACACCTTC.

CDR3 amino acids: CASSLPDSLYGYTF. For the CDR3, the DNA is TGTGCCAGCAGCTTGCCCGACAGCCTCTATGGCTACACCTTC. The chain uses TRBV5-5 and TRBJ1-2; D is perhaps TRBD1 (5 bases). The CDR3 spans 14 residues. Deletions cut 1 base from V and 4 bases from J, with 11 bases between. Per germline, CDR1 SGHKS and CDR2 YYEKEE (reference sequence).

V usage is TRBV10-3 and J usage is TRBJ1-6, with a weak D call TRBD1 (5 bases). CDR1 is ENHRY, CDR2 SYGVKD, per germline. The CDR3 length is 16 residues. Trimming cost V 1 base and J 8 bases, with 15 bases left between them. The CDR3: CAISEWGEGIDSPLHF. The CDR3 DNA follows: TGTGCCATCAGTGAGTGGGGGGAGGGGATTGATTCACCCCTCCACTTT.

V is TRBV29-1 and J is TRBJ2-1, with a possible D match to TRBD1 (6 bases). The germline CDR1 and CDR2 sequences are SQVTM and ANQGSEA. CDR3 length: 15 residues. V lost 6 bases to trimming and J lost 3 bases, with 18 bases between them. CDR3 DNA: TGCAGCGTACTAACAGGGCAGACCCTCTACAATGAGCAGTTCTTC. Translating gives CSVLTGQTLYNEQFF.

With respect to this clone: This same CDR3 is encoded by further DNA sequences in the sample. This sequence joins TRBV5-6 and TRBJ1-1; 9 bases match TRBD1. The CDR3 contains 17 residues. The junction had 12 bases not matched to a gene; V was cut back by 2 bases and J by 4 bases. CDR1 SGHDT and CDR2 YYEEEE come from the germline V gene. CDR3 loop: CASSLFGTGPGGTEAFF. The CDR3 coding sequence is TGTGCCAGCAGCTTATTCGGGACAGGGCCAGGAGGCACTGAAGCTTTCTTT.

The chain joins TRBV5-6 to TRBJ2-7, with 9 bases identical to TRBD2. Trimming took 6 bases from V and 4 from J; bases not matched to a gene: 5. The length of the CDR3 is 13 residues. The germline gives CDR1 SGHDT, CDR2 YYEEEE. CDR3 DNA sequence: TGTGCCAGCAATAGCGGGAGCGCGTACGAGCAGTACTTC. Amino acid sequence: CASNSGSAYEQYF.

The genes are TRBV30 and TRBJ1-1; D call uncertain. Germline V lookup: CDR1 GTSNPN, CDR2 SVGIG (reference sequence). V was trimmed by 3 bases and J by 4 bases, leaving 15 bases between them. The CDR3 runs to 14 residues. CDR3 nucleotide sequence: TGTGCCTGGAGGTGGCGAACGGTGGGCACTGAAGCTTTCTTT. This codes for CAWRWRTVGTEAFF.

The rearrangement joins TRBV25-1 to TRBJ1-3; D call uncertain. Trimming shortened V by 3 bases and J by 4 bases, and 13 bases separated the two germline ends. From germline, CDR1 is MGHDK and CDR2 SYGVNS. The CDR3 spans 15 residues. Written as DNA, the CDR3 is TGTGCCAGCAGTGAGCCCAGGTTAGGGGGAAACACCATATATTTT. Residues: CASSEPRLGGNTIYF.

This sequence joins TRBV11-2 and TRBJ1-1, with 9 bases aligning to TRBD1. Germline CDR1 SGHAT, CDR2 FQNNGV. V was clipped by 4 bases and J by 8 bases; unmatched bases: 8. The CDR3 runs to 14 residues. CDR3: CASSSHRGLLEAFF. CDR3 bases: TGTGCCAGCAGCTCACACAGGGGGCTTTTGGAAGCTTTCTTT.

The chain employs TRBV11-2 and TRBJ2-1, with a weak D call TRBD2 (7 bases). V was pared by 3 bases and J by 7 bases, with 13 bases between. The CDR3 contains 14 residues. Germline loops: CDR1 SGHAT, CDR2 FQNNGV. CDR3 in amino acids: CASSLDGGLNEQFF. DNA of the CDR3: TGTGCCAGCAGCTTGGACGGGGGGCTTAATGAGCAGTTCTTC.

This clone was detected a few times. The chain joins TRBV30 to TRBJ1-5; D may be TRBD1 (6 bases). Trimming left V 5 bases short and J 7 bases short, with 12 bases between. This CDR3 is 12 amino acids long. Germline CDR1 is GTSNPN and CDR2 is SVGIG (reference sequence). CDR3 sequence: CAWEGTGQPQHF. The CDR3 region has the DNA TGTGCCTGGGAAGGAACAGGGCAGCCCCAGCATTTT. Looking up the rest from reference TRBV30 and TRBJ1-5 gives the full variable domain: SQTIHQWPATLVQPVGSPLSLECTVEGTSNPNLYWYRQAAGRGLQLLFYSVGIGQISSEVPQNLSASRPQDRQFILSSKKLLLSDSGFYLCAWEGTGQPQHFGDGTRLSIL.

Comments on this clone: The same CDR3 can be traced to other DNA sequences in this sample. The CDR3 reads CASSSQGLPGNTIYF. The CDR3 DNA follows: TGTGCCAGCAGTTCTCAGGGTCTACCGGGAAACACCATATATTTT. V and J are TRBV27 and TRBJ1-3, with D possibly being TRBD1 (5 bases). Germline lookup yields CDR1 MNHEY and CDR2 SMNVEV (reference sequence). V was clipped by 4 bases and J by 4 bases, with 14 bases between them. This CDR3 region has 15 residues.

This rearrangement joins TRBV4-3 to TRBJ1-2; 9 bases line up with TRBD1. The CDR3 runs to 22 residues. In germline, CDR1 is LGHNA, CDR2 YSLEER. The V segment lost 1 base and the J segment 5 bases; nucleotides outside the gene matches: 26. CDR3 sequence reads: CASSQAPGTGILVNEGTYGYTF. The CDR3 DNA reads as TGCGCCAGCAGCCAAGCCCCAGGGACAGGGATTCTGGTCAATGAGGGAACATATGGCTACACCTTC.

This clone has more than one count but fewer than ten. The rearrangement links TRBV10-2 to TRBJ2-1, with D possibly TRBD2 on 6 matching bases. V shed 4 bases and J shed 4 bases, with 17 bases lying between them. This CDR3 spans 16 amino acids. The germline CDR1 and CDR2 sequences are WSHSY and SAAADI. CDR3 bases: TGCGCCAGCAGTGCCGAGGCGGGAATATGGTACAATGAGCAGTTCTTC. Translated, it gives CASSAEAGIWYNEQFF.

Written as DNA, the CDR3 is TGTGCCAGCAGTGTTGACAGGGGGGGAAATCAGCCCCAGCATTTT. Its translation is CASSVDRGGNQPQHF. The chain is built from TRBV6-1 and TRBJ1-5, with 9 bases lining up with TRBD1. Germline V gives CDR1 MNHNS, CDR2 SASEGT. Trimming removed 4 bases from V and 4 bases from J; junction bases left unmatched: 5. This CDR3 is built from 15 residues.

J is TRBJ2-2 and V is TRBV19; 9 bases match TRBD2. V was pared by 8 bases and J by 3 bases, with 4 bases of the junction left unmatched. CDR1 and CDR2 from the germline V gene are LNHDA and SQIVND (reference sequence). There are 14 residues in the CDR3. The CDR3 bases are TGTGCCAGTCGACTAGCGGTTTACACCGGGGAGCTGTTTTTT. It codes for CASRLAVYTGELFF.

V and J are TRBV4-1 and TRBJ1-3, with TRBD1 as a possible D gene (6 bases). Trimming removed 2 bases at V and 0 bases at J, with 17 bases between. This CDR3 contains 18 residues. In germline, CDR1 is MGHRA, CDR2 YSYEKL. The CDR3 protein is CASSQNRGGLLSGNTIYF. CDR3 nucleotide sequence: TGCGCCAGCAGCCAAAATAGGGGGGGCTTACTCTCTGGAAACACCATATATTTT.

The CDR3 bases are TGCAGCGCTACGGGGGGAGGGGATGGCTACACCTTC. Its protein product is CSATGGGDGYTF. This chain connects TRBV29-1 to TRBJ1-2; D is perhaps TRBD1 (5 bases). The CDR3 has 12 amino acids. Trimming took 7 bases from V and 6 from J, leaving 15 bases between them. Germline lookup yields CDR1 SQVTM and CDR2 ANQGSEA.

The chain has TRBV5-4 and TRBJ1-1, with D uncertain. The CDR3 spans 14 residues. The germline gives CDR1 SGHNT, CDR2 YYREEE (reference sequence). V was shortened by 4 bases and J by 0 bases, with 10 bases between the two germline ends. The CDR3 DNA reads TGTGCCAGCAGCCTAAAATCTCTGAACACTGAAGCTTTCTTT. Protein sequence: CASSLKSLNTEAFF. The variable domain in full, with the rest retrieved from reference TRBV5-4 and TRBJ1-1, is ETGVTQSPTHLIKTRGQQVTLRCSSQSGHNTVSWYQQALGQGPQFIFQYYREEENGRGNFPPRFSGLQFPNYSSELNVNALELDDSALYLCASSLKSLNTEAFFGQGTRLTVV.

The rearrangement links TRBV5-4 to TRBJ1-3; D unclear. The V end lost 2 bases, the J end lost 2 bases, and 5 bases lay between the germline ends. This CDR3 spans 13 amino acids. From germline, CDR1 is SGHNT and CDR2 YYREEE (reference sequence). The CDR3 DNA sequence: TGTGCCAGCAGCTTCAGGACTGGAAACACCATATATTTT. It specifies CASSFRTGNTIYF.

Only one count was recorded for this clone. This chain links TRBV19 with TRBJ2-1, with 7 bases identical to TRBD1. CDR3 length equals 15 residues. CDR1 and CDR2 from the germline V gene are LNHDA and SQIVND (reference sequence). V lost 7 bases and J lost 4; bases outside the gene matches: 10. The CDR3, as DNA: TGTGCCAGTAACCAATTTCAGGGGGAATACAATGAGCAGTTCTTC. This codes for CASNQFQGEYNEQFF.

The table lists this clone with a count of one. This sequence joins TRBV6-5 and TRBJ1-1, with D maybe TRBD1 (6 bases). V was pared by 2 bases and J by 5 bases, with 15 bases between. The germline CDR1 and CDR2 sequences are MNHEY and SVGAGI. The CDR3 runs 15 residues. The CDR3 nucleotides read TGTGCCAGCAGTTACCCCGGGGGCGGAGGTACTGAAGCTTTCTTT. Amino acids: CASSYPGGGGTEAFF.